Sequencing of this T cell receptor beta chain was carried out in a study of chemoradiotherapy in HPV16-positive cancers. Turning to the study itself: Candidate HPV-specific clones and shared TCR motifs came from a couple of HPV16-positive patients.

Sequencing was performed with immunoSEQ multiplex PCR; in TCRdb, only in-frame clones are kept and a portion is missing. The data show about 19,000 clones, around 84% seen once. Repeated repertoire sampling spanned the course of chemoradiotherapy. This clone was found a few times. What it binds is unknown. The length of the CDR3 is 11 residues. Germline V gene sequence: CDR1 SGHDN, CDR2 FVKESK. Trimming shortened V by 3 bases and J by 2 bases, and 0 bases separated the two germline ends. Study results and limitations: The functional HPV-specific definition rests on just a couple of HPV16-positive patients. Non-HPV-specific T cells did not expand in tumors during treatment, whereas candidate HPV-specific clones and E7-related motifs did.

This receptor was identified in a human donor with HPV-associated anogenital cancer. The chain is built from TRBV14 and TRBJ2-3, with D hard to call. The sample here was blood, taken from a patient who underwent chemoradiotherapy. The CDR3 reads CASSHTDTQYF. The CDR3 bases are TGTGCCAGCAGCCACACAGATACGCAGTATTTT.